This T cell receptor (beta chain) was sequenced in a study of blood T cells in healthy people across ages. Primed by a sample-barcoded 5' primer and a J-beta primer mix, a second PCR proceeded for 7 to 11 cycles. TCRdb re-derived calls from the 5' RACE reads in MiXCR, one entry per CDR3 protein. The sample lists roughly 640,000 distinct CDR3 sequences; approximately 30% were seen once. Whole-study results and caveats: Donor CMV status was unknown, possibly confounding expanded clonotype changes.

The germline V gene encodes CDR1 DFQATT and CDR2 SNEGSKA (reference sequence). The CDR3 has 15 amino acids. Trimming cost V 0 bases and J 6 bases, with 16 bases left between them. As regards this clonotype: The antigen remains undetermined.

The sequence derives from an elderly woman in good health. The sequenced sample consisted of blood. The chain combines TRBV20-1 with TRBJ2-3, with no clear D. As DNA, the CDR3 is TGCAGTGCTAGAGATCACCTAAGAGGTGCCGATACGCAGTATTTT. Translating it yields CSARDHLRGADTQYF.